This T cell receptor (beta chain) comes out of a study of metastatic and nonmetastatic thyroid tumors. Findings and limits, study-wide: Significantly higher TCR beta diversity was reportedly seen in malignant thyroid tumors than benign nodules, in blood and tumor.

The germline V gene encodes CDR1 LGHNA and CDR2 YNFKEQ. Trimming took 3 bases from V and 6 from J, leaving 11 bases between them. There are 13 residues in the CDR3. TCRdb reanalyzed the PCR reads with MiXCR. The sample lists some 20,000 clones, 22% seen once, with 10% in the top ten. There are many counts of this clone. What it recognizes is unknown. Every patient was untreated before thyroid surgery. Sequenced input: tumor tissue. The chain uses TRBV4-2 and TRBJ1-2; tentatively, D is TRBD1 (6 bases). The TCR originated in a male donor with papillary thyroid cancer or a benign thyroid nodule (not recorded which). Some clones in this sample may be carry-over from other donors' samples. The CDR3 loop reads CASSQRQGNGYTF. The CDR3 DNA follows: TGTGCCAGCAGCCAGCGTCAGGGGAATGGCTACACCTTC.